The next 22 T cell receptor beta chains were all read from a single sample in a study of blood T cell repertoires in COVID-19 (dated by TCRdb to the early 2020s). Receptors were amplified or captured by the immunoSEQ multiplex PCR assay. TCRdb re-hosts the immuneACCESS table, in-frame sequences only. Its copies lack some clones; in the studies checked, an unresolved V gene accounts for under half of them, and the cause for the rest is not known. The sample table holds some 260,000 clones, of which about nine tenths were seen once. 6.3% of the sample is taken by the ten largest. The sample comprised peripheral blood. Receptors originate from a woman in her thirties with COVID-19, enrolled during active disease.

The rearrangement joins TRBV6-5 to TRBJ2-3; the match to TRBD2 covers 10 bases. The CDR3 is 14 amino acids. In germline, CDR1 is MNHEY, CDR2 SVGAGI. Losses at the gene ends were 8 bases for V and 4 bases for J; bases not matched to a gene: 6. Here the CDR3 DNA reads TGTGCCAGCGCTAGCGGGAGTCCCCCAGATACGCAGTATTTT. This sequence encodes CASASGSPPDTQYF.

This rearrangement joins TRBV7-9 to TRBJ1-3, with a possible D match to TRBD1 (5 bases). Deletions cut 4 bases from V and 0 bases from J, with 10 bases between. The CDR3 spans 15 residues. Germline V gene lookup returns CDR1 SEHNR and CDR2 FQNEAQ (reference sequence). The CDR3 is CASSYGGVSGNTIYF. The DNA for the CDR3 is TGTGCCAGCAGCTACGGAGGGGTCTCTGGAAACACCATATATTTT. Variable domain in full (rest from reference TRBV7-9 and TRBJ1-3): DTGVSQNPRHKITKRGQNVTFRCDPISEHNRLYWYRQTLGQGPEFLTYFQNEAQLEKSRLLSDRFSAERPKGSFSTLEIQRTEQGDSAMYLCASSYGGVSGNTIYFGEGSWLTVV.

V usage is TRBV18 and J usage is TRBJ2-7; the D gene is possibly TRBD1 (5 bases). Germline V gene sequence: CDR1 KGHSH, CDR2 LQKENI. Trimming cost V 4 bases and J 6 bases, with 16 bases left between them. This CDR3 comprises 14 residues. The CDR3 sequence: CASSRAPGLGEQYV. DNA of the CDR3: TGTGCCAGCTCACGAGCACCAGGGTTGGGCGAGCAGTACGTC.

The chain is built from TRBV6-6 and TRBJ1-6; a weak D match, TRBD1 (6 bases). This CDR3 contains 13 residues. The germline V gene encodes CDR1 MNHNY and CDR2 SVGAGI (reference sequence). Trimming shortened V by 5 bases and J by 7 bases, and 9 bases separated the two germline ends. The CDR3 DNA reads as TGTGCCAGCAGTGCAACAGGGAATTCACCCCTCCACTTT. Its translation is CASSATGNSPLHF.

A few counts support this clone. The chain employs TRBV5-5 and TRBJ2-7, with 7 bases fitting TRBD2. The V and J ends lost 2 bases and 3 bases, in that order; junction bases with no gene match: 17. Germline loops: CDR1 SGHKS, CDR2 YYEKEE (reference sequence). CDR3 length: 18 residues. This CDR3 reads CASSLELRSASGLYEQYV. Here the CDR3 DNA reads TGTGCCAGCAGCTTAGAATTGAGGTCGGCTAGCGGCCTCTACGAGCAGTACGTC.

The gene calls are TRBV19 and TRBJ1-2; no reliable D call. Germline lookup yields CDR1 LNHDA and CDR2 SQIVND (reference sequence). The CDR3 contains 14 residues. The germline V and J ends were trimmed by 5 bases and 11 bases, with 21 bases remaining between them. Written as DNA, the CDR3 is TGTGCCAGTAGTCTGACACTCAACTCCGGTAGATACACCTTC. This gives the protein CASSLTLNSGRYTF.

The J gene is TRBJ1-6, the V gene TRBV21-1; the table calls TRBD1, which could not be checked here. TRBV21-1 is a listed pseudogene. This CDR3 is built from 16 residues. The CDR3 reads CASRNTGKGVDSPLHF. The CDR3 nucleotides are TGTGCCAGCAGAAACACAGGGAAAGGAGTGGATTCACCCCTCCACTTT.

The chain employs TRBV5-1 and TRBJ2-7; D ambiguous. The germline gives CDR1 SGHRS, CDR2 YFSETQ. The CDR3 extends over 14 amino acids. V shed 0 bases and J shed 2 bases, with 9 bases lying between them. The CDR3 sequence is CASSLVHQTYEQYF. The CDR3 bases are TGCGCCAGCAGCTTGGTTCATCAAACCTACGAGCAGTACTTC.

There are a few counts of this clone. The V and J genes are TRBV4-2 and TRBJ1-2; 7 positions match TRBD1. Germline CDR1 LGHNA, CDR2 YNFKEQ. This CDR3 is built from 15 residues. V was pared by 3 bases and J by 6 bases, with 10 bases of the junction left unmatched. CDR3 amino acids: CASSHAQTGKDGYTF. The CDR3 DNA is TGTGCCAGCAGCCACGCCCAGACAGGGAAGGATGGCTACACCTTC.

The rearrangement links TRBV14 to TRBJ1-4; D possibly corresponds to TRBD1 (6 bases). Germline V gene data show CDR1 as SGHDN and CDR2 as FVKESK. Trimming left V 0 bases short and J 5 bases short, with 16 bases between. The length of the CDR3 is 17 residues. The CDR3 reads CASSQDPTGTWNEKLFF. The CDR3 region has the DNA TGTGCCAGCAGCCAAGACCCAACAGGGACCTGGAATGAAAAACTGTTTTTT.

The chain couples TRBV5-8 to TRBJ1-5, with D tentatively TRBD1 (5 bases). This CDR3 has 15 amino acids. Trimming took off 2 bases at V and 9 bases at J, with 18 bases between the two ends. The germline V gene has CDR1 SGHTS and CDR2 YDEGEE. The DNA of the CDR3 is TGTGCCAGCAGCTTCTATGGGGCGTTGCGGACGCCCCAGCATTTT. It is translated as CASSFYGALRTPQHF.

V usage is TRBV29-1 and J usage is TRBJ2-2; D not certain. Trimming took 6 bases from V and 0 from J, leaving 14 bases between them. The germline V gene has CDR1 SQVTM and CDR2 ANQGSEA. The CDR3 covers 15 residues. The CDR3 region has the DNA TGCAGCGTCCGCCCCGGAGCCACGAACACCGGGGAGCTGTTTTTT. Its protein is CSVRPGATNTGELFF.

V is TRBV10-3 and J is TRBJ2-1; TRBD2 matches at 7 bases. This CDR3 comprises 14 residues. Germline assignment: CDR1 ENHRY and CDR2 SYGVKD. J gave up 8 bases and V 6 bases, and 10 bases lay outside the gene matches. As DNA, the CDR3 is TGTGCCATCAGAGCGGAAGGGCTAGCGGATGAGCAGTTCTTC. Residues: CAIRAEGLADEQFF.

V and J are TRBV6-6 and TRBJ2-7; tentatively, D is TRBD1 (6 bases). Germline V gives CDR1 MNHNY, CDR2 SVGAGI (reference sequence). The CDR3 covers 14 residues. Trimming pared 6 bases from V and 7 bases from J, leaving 19 bases between. The CDR3 nucleotides are TGTGCCAGCAGCCAAACAGGGCCCCGAGAAGAGCAGTACTTC. Translation: CASSQTGPREEQYF.

This chain uses TRBV25-1 with TRBJ2-1, with 7 bases lining up with TRBD2. The V segment lost 0 bases and the J segment 0 bases; nucleotides outside the gene matches: 8. The CDR3 length is 18 residues. Germline lookup yields CDR1 MGHDK and CDR2 SYGVNS. DNA of the CDR3: TGTGCCAGCAGTGAATACGAGTTTAGCGGGTTCTCCTACAATGAGCAGTTCTTC. Residues: CASSEYEFSGFSYNEQFF.

The chain has TRBV4-1 and TRBJ2-5, with 8 bases matching TRBD1. From germline, CDR1 is MGHRA and CDR2 YSYEKL. V lost 4 bases to trimming and J lost 2 bases; unmatched junction nucleotides: 12. This CDR3 region has 17 residues. The CDR3 reads CASSPYFGQGRQETQYF. The CDR3 DNA sequence: TGCGCCAGCAGCCCTTACTTTGGACAGGGTAGGCAAGAGACCCAGTACTTC.

J is TRBJ2-7 and V is TRBV6-2 or TRBV6-3, with TRBD2 matching over 9 bases. The junction had 1 base not matched to a gene; V was cut back by 3 bases and J by 1 base. This CDR3 has 14 amino acids. Germline V gene lookup returns CDR1 MNHEY and CDR2 SVGEGT. The CDR3 region has the DNA TGTGCCAGCAGTTATGCGGGAGGGTCCTACGAGCAGTACGTC. Protein product: CASSYAGGSYEQYV.

This clone appeared once. The chain has TRBV24-1 and TRBJ1-1, with unresolved D. Germline CDR1 is KGHDR and CDR2 is SFDVKD. V lost 6 bases and J lost 1, with 8 bases in between. This CDR3 is built from 13 residues. CDR3 nucleotide sequence: TGTGCCACCAGTCGCGCGGGGAACACTGAAGCTTTCTTT. The encoded protein is CATSRAGNTEAFF.

This clone has more than one count but fewer than ten. This chain's CDR3 is CASSIGAGQYGYTF. The CDR3 nucleotides are TGTGCCAGTAGTATAGGCGCAGGGCAGTATGGCTACACCTTC. V is TRBV19 and J is TRBJ1-2; a possible D gene is TRBD1 (5 bases). The CDR3 contains 14 residues. Between the trimmed V and J ends, which lost 1 base and 5 bases, there was a span of 11 bases. Germline V gene data show CDR1 as LNHDA and CDR2 as SQIVND (reference sequence).

This clone has just a few counts. The chain joins TRBV5-4 to TRBJ1-1; 10 nucleotides match TRBD1. V lost 0 bases, J lost 9 bases, and 5 bases stayed unmatched. Germline V gene data show CDR1 as SGHNT and CDR2 as YYREEE (reference sequence). The CDR3 length is 14 residues. Here the CDR3 reads CASSLGGDRGKAFF. CDR3 nucleotide sequence: TGTGCCAGCAGCTTGGGGGGGGACAGGGGAAAAGCTTTCTTT.

The chain links TRBV3-1 (or the pseudogene TRBV3-2) to TRBJ2-2; the D is unclear. CDR3 size: 13 residues. Trimming removed 3 bases at V and 8 bases at J, with 10 bases between. CDR1 is LGHDT and CDR2 is YNNKEL in the germline V gene (reference sequence). In DNA form, the CDR3 reads TGTGCCAGCAGCCATGCCGATACTGGGGAGCTGTTTTTT. This gives the protein CASSHADTGELFF.

In regard to this clone: Different DNA sequences within this sample yield the same CDR3. The rearrangement joins TRBV27 to TRBJ2-1, with D possibly being TRBD1 (6 bases). V dropped 3 bases and J dropped 3 bases, with 9 bases sitting between them. CDR1 MNHEY and CDR2 SMNVEV come from the germline V gene (reference sequence). CDR3 size: 14 residues. CDR3 nucleotides: TGTGCCAGCAGTTTGGGGGCCGGCTACAATGAGCAGTTCTTC. As protein: CASSLGAGYNEQFF.